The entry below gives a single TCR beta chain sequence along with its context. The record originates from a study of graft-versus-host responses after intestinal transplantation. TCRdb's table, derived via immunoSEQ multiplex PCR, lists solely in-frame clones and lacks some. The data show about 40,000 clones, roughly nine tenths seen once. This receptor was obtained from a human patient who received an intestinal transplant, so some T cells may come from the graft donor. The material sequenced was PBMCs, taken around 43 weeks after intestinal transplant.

Written as DNA, the CDR3 is TGTGCCACCAGCAGAGCCCCACAGGCCCAAGAGACCCAGTACTTC. The encoded protein is CATSRAPQAQETQYF. The rearrangement uses TRBV15 and TRBJ2-5, with D possibly being TRBD1 (5 bases). The CDR3 consists of 15 residues. Trimming pared 1 base from V and 1 base from J, leaving 10 bases between. Germline CDR1 is LNHNV and CDR2 is YYDKDF (reference sequence).